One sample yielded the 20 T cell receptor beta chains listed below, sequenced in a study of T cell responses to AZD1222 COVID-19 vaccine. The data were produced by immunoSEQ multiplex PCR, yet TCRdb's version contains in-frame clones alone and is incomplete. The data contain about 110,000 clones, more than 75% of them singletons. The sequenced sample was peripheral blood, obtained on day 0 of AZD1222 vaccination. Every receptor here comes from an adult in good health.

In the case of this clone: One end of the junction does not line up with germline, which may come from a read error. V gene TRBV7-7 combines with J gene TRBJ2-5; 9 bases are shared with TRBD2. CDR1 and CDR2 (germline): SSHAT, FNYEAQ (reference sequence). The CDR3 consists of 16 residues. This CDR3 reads CASSPLAGGPQETQYF. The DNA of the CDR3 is TGTGCTAGCAGCCCCCTGGCGGGGGGGCCCCAAGAGACCCAGTACTTC.

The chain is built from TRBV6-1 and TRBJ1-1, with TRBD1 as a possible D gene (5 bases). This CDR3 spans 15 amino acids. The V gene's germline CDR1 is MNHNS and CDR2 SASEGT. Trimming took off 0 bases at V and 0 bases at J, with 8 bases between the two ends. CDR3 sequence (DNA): TGTGCCAGCAGTGAAGCGGGGGTGGTGAACACTGAAGCTTTCTTT. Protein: CASSEAGVVNTEAFF.

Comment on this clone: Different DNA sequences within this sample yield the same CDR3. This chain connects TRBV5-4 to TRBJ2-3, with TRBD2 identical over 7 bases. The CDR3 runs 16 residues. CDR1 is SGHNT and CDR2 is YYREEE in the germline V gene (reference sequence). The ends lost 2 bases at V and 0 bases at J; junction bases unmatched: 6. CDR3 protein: CASSLGAGVSTDTQYF. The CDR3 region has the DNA TGTGCCAGCAGCTTAGGTGCGGGGGTAAGCACAGATACGCAGTATTTT.

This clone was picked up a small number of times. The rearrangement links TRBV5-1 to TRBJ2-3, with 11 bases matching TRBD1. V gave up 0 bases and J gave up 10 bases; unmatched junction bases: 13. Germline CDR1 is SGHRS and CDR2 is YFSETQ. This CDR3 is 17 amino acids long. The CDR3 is CASSLADRGRSSAAQYF. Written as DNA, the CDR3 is TGCGCCAGCAGCTTGGCGGACAGGGGGCGATCCTCGGCTGCGCAGTATTTT.

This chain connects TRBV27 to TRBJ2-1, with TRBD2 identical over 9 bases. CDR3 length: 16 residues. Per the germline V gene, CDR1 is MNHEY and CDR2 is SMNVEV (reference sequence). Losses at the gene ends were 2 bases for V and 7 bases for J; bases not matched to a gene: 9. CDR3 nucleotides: TGTGCCAGCAGTTTAAATTGGGGACTAGCAGCTAATGAGCAGTTCTTC. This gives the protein CASSLNWGLAANEQFF.

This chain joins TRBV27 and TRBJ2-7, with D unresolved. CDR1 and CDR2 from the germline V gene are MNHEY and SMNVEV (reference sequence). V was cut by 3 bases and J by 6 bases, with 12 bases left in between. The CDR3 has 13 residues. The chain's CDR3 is CASSFSSNGEQYF. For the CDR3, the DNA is TGTGCCAGCAGTTTCTCTTCTAATGGCGAGCAGTACTTC.

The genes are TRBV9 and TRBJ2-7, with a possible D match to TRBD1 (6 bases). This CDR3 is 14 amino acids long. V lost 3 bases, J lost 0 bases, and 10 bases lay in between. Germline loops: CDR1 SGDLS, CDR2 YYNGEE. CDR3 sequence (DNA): TGTGCCAGCAGCGACCGGGACAACTCCTACGAGCAGTACTTC. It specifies CASSDRDNSYEQYF.

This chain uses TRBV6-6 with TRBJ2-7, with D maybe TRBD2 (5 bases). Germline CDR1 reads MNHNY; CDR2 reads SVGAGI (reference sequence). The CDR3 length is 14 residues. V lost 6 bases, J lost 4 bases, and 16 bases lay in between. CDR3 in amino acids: CASSRAAEVYEQYF. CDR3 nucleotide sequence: TGTGCCAGCAGCCGCGCTGCGGAGGTATACGAGCAGTACTTC.

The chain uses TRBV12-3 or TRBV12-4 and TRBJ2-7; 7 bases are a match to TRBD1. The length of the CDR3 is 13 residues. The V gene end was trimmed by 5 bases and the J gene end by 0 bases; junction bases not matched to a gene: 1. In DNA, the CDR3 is TGTGCCAGCAGTGGGACAGACTCCTACGAGCAGTACTTC. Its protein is CASSGTDSYEQYF.

For the CDR3, the DNA is TGTGCCAGCAGCCGCGACAGGGGAAGCCGGGAGCTGTTTTTT. Its translation: CASSRDRGSRELFF. The gene calls are TRBV7-2 and TRBJ2-2; 8 positions match TRBD1. Trimming took 5 bases from V and 9 from J; bases not matched to a gene: 8. In germline, CDR1 is SGHTA, CDR2 FQGNSA. The CDR3 loop spans 14 amino acids.

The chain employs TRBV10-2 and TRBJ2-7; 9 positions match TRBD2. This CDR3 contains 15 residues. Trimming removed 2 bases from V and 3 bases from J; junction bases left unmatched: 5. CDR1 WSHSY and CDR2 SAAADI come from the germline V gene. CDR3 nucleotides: TGCGCCAGCAGTGAGGGTCTAGCGGGAATCTACGAGCAGTACTTC. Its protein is CASSEGLAGIYEQYF.

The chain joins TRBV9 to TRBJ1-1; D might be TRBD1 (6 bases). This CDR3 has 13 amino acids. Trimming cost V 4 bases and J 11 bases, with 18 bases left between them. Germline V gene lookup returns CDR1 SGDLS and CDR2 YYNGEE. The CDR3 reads CASSQSVGGQAFF. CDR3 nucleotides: TGTGCCAGCAGCCAATCAGTTGGGGGGCAGGCTTTCTTT.

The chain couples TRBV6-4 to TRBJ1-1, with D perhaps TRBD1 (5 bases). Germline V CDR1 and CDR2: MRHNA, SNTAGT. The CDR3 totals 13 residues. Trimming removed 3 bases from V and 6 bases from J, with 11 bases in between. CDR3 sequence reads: CASSDGAGAEAFF. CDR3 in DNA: TGTGCCAGCAGTGATGGGGCCGGCGCTGAAGCTTTCTTT.

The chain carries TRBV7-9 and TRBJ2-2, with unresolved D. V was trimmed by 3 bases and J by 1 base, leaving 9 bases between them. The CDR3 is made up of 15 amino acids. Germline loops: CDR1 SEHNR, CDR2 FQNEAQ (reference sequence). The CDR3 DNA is TGTGCCAGCAGCTTGGGTACAATGAACACCGGGGAGCTGTTTTTT. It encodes CASSLGTMNTGELFF.

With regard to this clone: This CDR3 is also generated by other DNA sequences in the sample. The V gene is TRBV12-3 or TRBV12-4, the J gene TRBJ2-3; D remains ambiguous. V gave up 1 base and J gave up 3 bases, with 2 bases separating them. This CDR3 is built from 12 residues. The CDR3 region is CASSLGTDTQYF. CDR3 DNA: TGTGCCAGCAGTTTAGGAACAGATACGCAGTATTTT.

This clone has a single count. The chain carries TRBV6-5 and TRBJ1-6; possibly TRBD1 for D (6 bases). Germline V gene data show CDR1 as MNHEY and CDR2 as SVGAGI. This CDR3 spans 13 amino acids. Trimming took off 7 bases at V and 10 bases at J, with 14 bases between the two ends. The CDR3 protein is CASKQGRWSPLHF. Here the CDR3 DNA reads TGTGCCAGCAAGCAGGGGAGATGGTCACCCCTCCACTTT.

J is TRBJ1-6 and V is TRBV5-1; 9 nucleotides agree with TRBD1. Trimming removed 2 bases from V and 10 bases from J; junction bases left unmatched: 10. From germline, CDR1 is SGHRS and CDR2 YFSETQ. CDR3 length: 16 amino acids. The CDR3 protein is CASSLSPDRGRSPLHF. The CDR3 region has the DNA TGCGCCAGCAGCTTATCCCCGGACAGGGGTCGGTCACCCCTCCACTTT.

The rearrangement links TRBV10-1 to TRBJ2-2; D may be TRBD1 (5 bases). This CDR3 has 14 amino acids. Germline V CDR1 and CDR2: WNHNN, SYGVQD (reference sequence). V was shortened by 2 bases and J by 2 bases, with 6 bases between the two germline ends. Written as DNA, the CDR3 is TGCGCCAGCAGTGAGGACAGAAACACCGGGGAGCTGTTTTTT. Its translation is CASSEDRNTGELFF.

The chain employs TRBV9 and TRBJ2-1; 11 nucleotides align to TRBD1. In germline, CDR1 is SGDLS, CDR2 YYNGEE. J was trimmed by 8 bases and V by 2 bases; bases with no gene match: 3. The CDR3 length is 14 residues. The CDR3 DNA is TGTGCCAGCAGCGTCTGGACAGGGGGCTATGAGCAGTTCTTC. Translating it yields CASSVWTGGYEQFF. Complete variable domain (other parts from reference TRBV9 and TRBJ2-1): DSGVTQTPKHLITATGQRVTLRCSPRSGDLSVYWYQQSLDQGLQFLIQYYNGEERAKGNILERFSAQQFPDLHSELNLSSLELGDSALYFCASSVWTGGYEQFFGPGTRLTVL.

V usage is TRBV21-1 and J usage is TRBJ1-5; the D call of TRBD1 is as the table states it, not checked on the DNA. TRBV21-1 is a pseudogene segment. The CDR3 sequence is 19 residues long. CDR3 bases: TGTGCCAGCAGCTCCCCGGGACAGGGAGTTAACCTTCCCAATCAGCCCCAGCATTTT. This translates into CASSSPGQGVNLPNQPQHF.